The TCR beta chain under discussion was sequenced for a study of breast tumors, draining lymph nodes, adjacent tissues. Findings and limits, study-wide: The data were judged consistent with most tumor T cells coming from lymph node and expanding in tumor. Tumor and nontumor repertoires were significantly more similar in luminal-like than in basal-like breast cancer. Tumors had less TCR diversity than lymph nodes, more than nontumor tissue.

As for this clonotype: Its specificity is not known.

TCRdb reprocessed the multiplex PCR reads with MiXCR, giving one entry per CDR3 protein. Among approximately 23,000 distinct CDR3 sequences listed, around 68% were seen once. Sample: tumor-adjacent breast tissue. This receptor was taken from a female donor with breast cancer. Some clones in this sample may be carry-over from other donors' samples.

The CDR3, as DNA: TGTGCCAGCAGTTTCGGTCCTAACTATGGCTACACCTTC. Translating it yields CASSFGPNYGYTF. The chain has TRBV12-3 or TRBV12-4 and TRBJ1-2; D unresolved. There are 13 residues in the CDR3. V lost 3 bases and J 0 bases, leaving 5 bases between the germline ends.